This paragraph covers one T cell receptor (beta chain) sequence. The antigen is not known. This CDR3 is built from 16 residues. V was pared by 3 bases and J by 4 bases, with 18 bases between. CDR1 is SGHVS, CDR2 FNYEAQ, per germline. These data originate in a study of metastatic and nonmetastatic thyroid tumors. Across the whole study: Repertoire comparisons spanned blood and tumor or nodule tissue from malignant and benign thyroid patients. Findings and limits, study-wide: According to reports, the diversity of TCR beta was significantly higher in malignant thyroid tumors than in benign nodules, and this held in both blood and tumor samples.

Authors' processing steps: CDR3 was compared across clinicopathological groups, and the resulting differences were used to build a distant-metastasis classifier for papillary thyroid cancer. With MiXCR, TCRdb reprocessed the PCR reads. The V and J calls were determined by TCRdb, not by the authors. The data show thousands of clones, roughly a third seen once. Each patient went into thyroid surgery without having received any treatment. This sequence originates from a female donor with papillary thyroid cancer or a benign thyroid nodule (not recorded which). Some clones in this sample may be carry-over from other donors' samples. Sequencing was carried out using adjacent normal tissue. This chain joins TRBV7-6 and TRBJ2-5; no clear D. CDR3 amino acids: CASSLGGHGWRETQYF. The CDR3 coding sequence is TGTGCCAGCAGCTTGGGCGGCCATGGGTGGAGAGAGACCCAGTACTTC.